The T cell receptor (beta chain) under discussion was sequenced for a study of blood T cell repertoires in COVID-19. Study-level background: COVID-19 samples collected from the United States, Italy and Spain covered acute and convalescent phases.

The CDR3 spans 16 residues. Trimming removed 1 base from V and 1 base from J, with 13 bases in between. CDR1 is SGDLS, CDR2 YYNGEE, per germline. The repertoire was sequenced with immunoSEQ multiplex PCR; TCRdb's copy has only in-frame clones and lacks some. Of roughly 250,000 clones detected, approximately 89% appear once; the ten largest clones hold 1% to 1.5%. Self-reported history from a screening survey and questionnaire set each donor's cohort. The receptor was derived from a woman in her 40s with acute COVID-19. Sequenced input: PBMCs or T cells enriched from blood (not recorded which). V is TRBV9 and J is TRBJ2-3; D is undetermined. CDR3 in DNA: TGTGCCAGCAGCGTAAGTAGCCTGCGTGGCACAGATACGCAGTATTTT. Amino acids: CASSVSSLRGTDTQYF.